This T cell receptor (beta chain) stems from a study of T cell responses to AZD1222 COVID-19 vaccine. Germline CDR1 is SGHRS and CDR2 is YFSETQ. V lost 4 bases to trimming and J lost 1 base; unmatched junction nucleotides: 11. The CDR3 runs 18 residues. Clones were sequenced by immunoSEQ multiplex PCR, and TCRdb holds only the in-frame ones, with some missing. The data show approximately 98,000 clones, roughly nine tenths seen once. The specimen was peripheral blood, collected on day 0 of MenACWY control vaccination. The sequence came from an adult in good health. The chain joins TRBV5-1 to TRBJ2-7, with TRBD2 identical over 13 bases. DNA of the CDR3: TGCGCCAGCAGCCTGCAACTAGCGGGGGGGTGGATTTCCTACGAGCAGTACTTC. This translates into CASSLQLAGGWISYEQYF.